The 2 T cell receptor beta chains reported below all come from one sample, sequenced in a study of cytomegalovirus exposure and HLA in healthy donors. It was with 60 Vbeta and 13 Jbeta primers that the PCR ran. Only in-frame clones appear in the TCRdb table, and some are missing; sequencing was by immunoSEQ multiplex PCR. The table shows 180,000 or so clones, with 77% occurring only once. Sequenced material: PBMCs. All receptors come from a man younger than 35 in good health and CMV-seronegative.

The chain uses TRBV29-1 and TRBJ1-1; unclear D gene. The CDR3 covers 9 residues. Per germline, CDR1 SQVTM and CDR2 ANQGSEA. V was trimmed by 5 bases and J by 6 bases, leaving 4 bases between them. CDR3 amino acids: CSVLPEAFF. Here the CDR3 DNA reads TGCAGCGTTCTCCCTGAAGCTTTCTTT.

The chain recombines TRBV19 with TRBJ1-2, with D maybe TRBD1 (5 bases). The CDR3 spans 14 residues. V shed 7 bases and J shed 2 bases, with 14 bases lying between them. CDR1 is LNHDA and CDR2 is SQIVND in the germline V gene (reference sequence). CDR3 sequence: CASTRGAGNYGYTF. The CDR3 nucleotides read TGTGCCAGTACACGCGGGGCAGGGAACTATGGCTACACCTTC. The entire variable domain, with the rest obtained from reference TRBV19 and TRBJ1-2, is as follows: DGGITQSPKYLFRKEGQNVTLSCEQNLNHDAMYWYRQDPGQGLRLIYYSQIVNDFQKGDIAEGYSVSREKKESFPLTVTSAQKNPTAFYLCASTRGAGNYGYTFGSGTRLTVV.